This TCR beta chain comes out of a study of T cells expressing NK-cell markers. Study details: With respect to HCMV, most of the eight sequenced donors were seropositive, and one was seronegative. Overall study findings and caveats: Among CD8+ T cells from roughly six donors, dominant NKG2C+ clonotypes accounted for roughly 1.0-7.0%.

On this clonotype: Its antigen is still unknown.

With the 5' RACE reads reprocessed, TCRdb shows one record per CDR3 protein and no DNA. Its table records 400,000 to 500,000 distinct CDR3 sequences. The sample comprised blood T cells: a sorted CD56 or NKG2C T cell subset, CD4+ or CD8+ T cells, or bulk PBMC T cells (not recorded which). The TCR was taken from a woman between 18 and 70 years old in good health.

CDR3: CASSQSGGSYNEQFF. The gene calls are TRBV14 and TRBJ2-1; TCRdb designates TRBD2, a call that cannot be tested without DNA. The germline gives CDR1 SGHDN, CDR2 FVKESK. This CDR3 spans 15 amino acids.